The 21 T cell receptor beta chains given below trace back to one sample, sequenced in a study of cytomegalovirus exposure and HLA in healthy donors. The primer mix had 60 Vbeta and 13 Jbeta primers. The method was immunoSEQ multiplex PCR; TCRdb's version includes in-frame clones alone and lacks a portion of them. The sample contains some 170,000 clones, around 74% of which appear only once. The sample consisted of PBMCs. The receptors were gathered from a male donor in good health and CMV-seronegative.

This clone has just a few counts. The chain employs TRBV6-5 and TRBJ2-1, with TRBD2 matching 11 bases. Germline lookup yields CDR1 MNHEY and CDR2 SVGAGI. V shed 6 bases, J shed 6 bases, and the junction held 7 bases outside the gene matches. The CDR3 loop spans 15 amino acids. The chain's CDR3 is CASRVVAGGLNEQFF. The CDR3 nucleotides are TGTGCCAGCAGGGTTGTAGCGGGAGGGCTCAATGAGCAGTTCTTC.

V and J are TRBV20-1 and TRBJ2-7; 7 bases line up with TRBD1. The germline gives CDR1 DFQATT, CDR2 SNEGSKA (reference sequence). The CDR3 length is 11 residues. With V trimmed by 5 bases and J by 3 bases, 1 base remained unmatched. CDR3 amino acids: CSAGDSYEQYF. In DNA, the CDR3 is TGCAGTGCTGGGGACAGCTACGAGCAGTACTTC.

The chain links TRBV30 to TRBJ1-5; D may be TRBD1 (6 bases). This CDR3 spans 12 amino acids. Trimming took off 2 bases at V and 6 bases at J, with 8 bases between the two ends. Germline lookup yields CDR1 GTSNPN and CDR2 SVGIG (reference sequence). The CDR3: CAWSWGRQPQHF. The CDR3 nucleotides read TGTGCCTGGAGTTGGGGGCGTCAGCCCCAGCATTTT.

The chain carries TRBV29-1 and TRBJ2-2; possible D gene TRBD1, 5 bases. V lost 5 bases and J 1 base, leaving 5 bases between the germline ends. The germline V gene encodes CDR1 SQVTM and CDR2 ANQGSEA. This CDR3 spans 12 amino acids. Here the CDR3 reads CSVTGNTGELFF. The CDR3 coding sequence is TGCAGCGTTACAGGGAACACCGGGGAGCTGTTTTTT.

This clone showed up just once. The chain links TRBV6-5 to TRBJ2-7; perhaps TRBD2 as D (6 bases). The germline CDR1 and CDR2 sequences are MNHEY and SVGAGI. The CDR3 extends over 15 amino acids. Trimming pared 0 bases from V and 4 bases from J, leaving 13 bases between. DNA for the CDR3: TGTGCCAGCAGTTACTCGGGCGGGATGACGTACGAGCAGTACTTC. Translation: CASSYSGGMTYEQYF.

The rearrangement joins TRBV6-6 to TRBJ1-5; the D is unclear. The ends were cut back, 0 bases at V and 6 bases at J, with 12 bases in the middle. Germline assignment: CDR1 MNHNY and CDR2 SVGAGI (reference sequence). This CDR3 is 15 amino acids long. CDR3 protein: CASSYSEGGVQPQHF. The CDR3 DNA reads as TGTGCCAGCAGTTACTCGGAGGGCGGGGTTCAGCCCCAGCATTTT.

This rearrangement joins TRBV5-4 to TRBJ2-5, with TRBD2 identical over 8 bases. TRBJ2-7 explains the end of the DNA better; the J call may be wrong. This CDR3 region has 14 residues. CDR1 is SGHNT and CDR2 is YYREEE in the germline V gene (reference sequence). Written as DNA, the CDR3 is TGTGCCAGCAGCTTGCTCGGGGGGGCCTACGAGCAGTACTTC. Protein product: CASSLLGGAYEQYF.

This clone was observed once. The chain has TRBV6-5 and TRBJ1-1, with TRBD1 identical over 9 bases. The V gene's germline CDR1 is MNHEY and CDR2 SVGAGI. V lost 2 bases, J lost 8 bases, and 9 bases stayed unmatched. The CDR3 length is 15 residues. The CDR3 coding sequence is TGTGCCAGCAGTTACCGGACCGGGACAGGGATCGAAGCTTTCTTT. Translated, it gives CASSYRTGTGIEAFF.

This chain links TRBV4-1 with TRBJ2-3; TRBD2 matches 9 bases. In germline, CDR1 is MGHRA, CDR2 YSYEKL. This CDR3 contains 20 residues. V lost 0 bases to trimming and J lost 0 bases; unmatched junction nucleotides: 13. CDR3 coding DNA: TGCGCCAGCAGCCAAGACGCCCTAGCGGGGACCTTCTCTAGCACAGATACGCAGTATTTT. Protein sequence: CASSQDALAGTFSSTDTQYF.

This chain uses TRBV30 with TRBJ2-1; possible D gene TRBD1, 6 bases. In germline, CDR1 is GTSNPN, CDR2 SVGIG (reference sequence). This CDR3 is 13 amino acids long. V was cut by 2 bases and J by 5 bases, with 10 bases left in between. This CDR3 reads CAWSLRGNNEQFF. CDR3 DNA sequence: TGTGCCTGGAGTCTGAGGGGGAACAATGAGCAGTTCTTC.

J is TRBJ2-7 and V is TRBV30; the match to TRBD2 covers 7 bases. The CDR3 totals 15 residues. Germline CDR1 and CDR2: GTSNPN and SVGIG (reference sequence). V lost 0 bases, J lost 4 bases, and 9 bases stayed unmatched. The CDR3 region is CAWSVGGTNMYEQYF. The CDR3 DNA reads as TGTGCCTGGAGTGTTGGAGGGACTAATATGTACGAGCAGTACTTC.

This chain connects TRBV25-1 to TRBJ2-1; 8 bases are a match to TRBD1. The CDR3 length is 15 residues. V trimming: 2 bases; J trimming: 5 bases; junction bases outside the gene matches: 5. Germline V CDR1 and CDR2: MGHDK, SYGVNS. CDR3 sequence (DNA): TGTGCCAGCAGTGAACCCGGGACAGGTGACAATGAGCAGTTCTTC. Amino acids: CASSEPGTGDNEQFF.

V is TRBV28 and J is TRBJ2-4; 8 nucleotides line up with TRBD1. The germline gives CDR1 MDHEN, CDR2 SYDVKM. V trimming: 10 bases; J trimming: 0 bases; junction bases outside the gene matches: 5. The CDR3 is 14 amino acids. The CDR3 loop reads CAITGGLAKNIQYF. The CDR3 region has the DNA TGTGCCATCACAGGGGGACTAGCCAAAAACATTCAGTACTTC.

V usage is TRBV2 and J usage is TRBJ1-5, with D possibly matching TRBD1 (6 bases). Germline V gene lookup returns CDR1 SNHLY and CDR2 FYNNEI. CDR3 length equals 19 residues. Between the trimmed V and J ends, which lost 5 bases and 0 bases, there was a span of 23 bases. CDR3 loop: CASSTHRGGGAGSNQPQHF. The CDR3 DNA follows: TGTGCCAGCAGTACCCACCGAGGGGGGGGCGCGGGTAGCAATCAGCCCCAGCATTTT. Full variable domain (remainder filled in from reference TRBV2 and TRBJ1-5): EPEVTQTPSHQVTQMGQEVILRCVPISNHLYFYWYRQILGQKVEFLVSFYNNEISEKSEIFDDQFSVERPDGSNFTLKIRSTKLEDSAMYFCASSTHRGGGAGSNQPQHFGDGTRLSIL.

This clone showed up just a few times. This chain joins TRBV6-6 and TRBJ1-1, with unresolved D. The CDR3 length is 13 residues. The germline gives CDR1 MNHNY, CDR2 SVGAGI (reference sequence). V was clipped by 0 bases and J by 1 base, with 3 bases between them. The CDR3 DNA is TGTGCCAGCAGTTACTCCAGGAACACTGAAGCTTTCTTT. Translation gives CASSYSRNTEAFF.

This clone was detected only a few times. CDR3 region: CASSQERLAFVVDEQFF. DNA for the CDR3: TGCGCCAGCAGCCAAGAACGACTAGCCTTTGTCGTCGATGAGCAGTTCTTC. V is TRBV4-1 and J is TRBJ2-1, with 7 bases aligning to TRBD2. Germline CDR1 is MGHRA and CDR2 is YSYEKL. The CDR3 length is 17 residues. The trim removed 0 bases at V and 8 bases at J, leaving 13 bases unmatched.

This chain connects TRBV9 to TRBJ1-3; D gene ambiguous. This CDR3 has 16 amino acids. Trimming took 0 bases from V and 0 from J, leaving 10 bases between them. Per germline, CDR1 SGDLS and CDR2 YYNGEE. The CDR3: CASSVADGISGNTIYF. The CDR3 nucleotides are TGTGCCAGCAGCGTAGCGGACGGGATCTCTGGAAACACCATATATTTT.

The chain combines TRBV6-5 with TRBJ1-2; 9 nucleotides match TRBD1. CDR1 and CDR2 (germline): MNHEY, SVGAGI. The CDR3 has 16 amino acids. V trimming: 0 bases; J trimming: 4 bases; junction bases outside the gene matches: 6. CDR3 sequence (DNA): TGTGCCAGCAGTTACTCTCGGGACAGGGTTTCCTATGGCTACACCTTC. This codes for CASSYSRDRVSYGYTF.

The V and J genes are TRBV5-1 and TRBJ2-3; the D is unclear. Germline V CDR1 and CDR2: SGHRS, YFSETQ. The CDR3 has 12 amino acids. V lost 6 bases and J 2 bases, leaving 7 bases between the germline ends. CDR3 in DNA: TGCGCCAGCACCGACAACACAGATACGCAGTATTTT. This translates into CASTDNTDTQYF.

The V and J genes are TRBV6-6 and TRBJ1-5; TRBD1 agrees at 8 bases. Germline CDR1 and CDR2: MNHNY and SVGAGI (reference sequence). V lost 7 bases, J lost 3 bases, and 5 bases stayed unmatched. The CDR3 extends over 14 amino acids. The CDR3 nucleotides read TGTGCCAGCACCGGACAGGGAACCAATCAGCCCCAGCATTTT. Its protein product is CASTGQGTNQPQHF.

The table lists this clone with a few counts. The rearrangement links TRBV27 to TRBJ2-1, with D possibly matching TRBD2 (5 bases). Germline values: CDR1 MNHEY, CDR2 SMNVEV (reference sequence). The CDR3 covers 15 residues. Trimming stripped 4 bases from V and 0 bases from J, with 10 bases between. The CDR3, as DNA: TGTGCCAGCAGTTCACTAGAAAGCTCCTACAATGAGCAGTTCTTC. Translating gives CASSSLESSYNEQFF.